This TCR beta chain emerged from a study of blood T cell repertoires in COVID-19. For the study at large: The analysed material was cDNA or gDNA that came from T cells, B-cell-depleted T cells, or PBMCs.

Sequencing used immunoSEQ multiplex PCR; TCRdb keeps in-frame clones, though not all of them. The profile shows approximately 230,000 clones, just under 85% of them singletons. The CDR3 extends over 13 amino acids. Germline V gene data show CDR1 as MDHEN and CDR2 as SYDVKM. With 8 bases removed from V and 6 bases from J, the gap between germline ends came to 16 bases. The participants were between roughly 18 and 90 years old and came from under 25 US areas. The sequenced sample consisted of PBMCs or T cells enriched from blood (not recorded which). The V gene is TRBV28, the J gene TRBJ1-2, with D tentatively TRBD1 (5 bases). The TCR was taken from a man aged 35-49 years who had recovered from COVID-19. CDR3 bases: TGTGCCAGCGTACTGTACCGGGGGAATGGCTACACCTTC. Translating gives CASVLYRGNGYTF.